This TCR beta chain emerged from a study of cytomegalovirus exposure and HLA in healthy donors. Regarding the study as a whole: Most sequenced TCRs were rare (though some public TCRs occurred in many donors). A later analysis reportedly found fewer N-insertions in an Asian-associated ancestry cluster than the approximately 670-donor mean.

This clone has only a few counts. Antigen specificity is unknown. PCR employed 60 Vbeta and 13 Jbeta primers. Clones were sequenced by immunoSEQ multiplex PCR, and TCRdb holds only the in-frame ones, with some missing. The data hold 110,000 to 150,000 clones, with just under 85% observed a single time. CDR1 is SGHRS and CDR2 is YFSETQ in the germline V gene. Trimming removed 5 bases from V and 2 bases from J; junction bases left unmatched: 7. This CDR3 is 16 amino acids long. The specimen was PBMCs. The V gene is TRBV5-1, the J gene TRBJ2-2; 9 bases are shared with TRBD2. The sequence was obtained from a middle-aged man in good health and CMV-seropositive. The DNA of the CDR3 is TGCGCCAGCAGAATGGGCGGGGGGGCCAACACCGGGGAGCTGTTTTTT. As protein: CASRMGGGANTGELFF.